This T cell receptor (beta chain) was sequenced for a study of T cells in Graves' hyperthyroidism and ophthalmopathy. This clonotype was seen a few times. V was trimmed by 8 bases and J by 3 bases, leaving 17 bases between them. This CDR3 is built from 15 residues. It was less than 13 ml of fresh peripheral blood that supplied the PBMCs. What was amplified from RNA transcripts were TCR beta CDR3 regions. During a first-round RT-PCR of the TCR CDR3, the HTBI primer set was used. One entry per CDR3 protein, called by TCRdb with MiXCR from the multiplex PCR reads. The top ten hold 31% of the sample, which has roughly 700,000 distinct CDR3 sequences, just over 35% seen once.

V and J are TRBV12-3 or TRBV12-4 and TRBJ1-5; a possible D gene is TRBD1 (5 bases). The sample was blood. The origin of this receptor is a woman between 40 and 55 years old with Graves' hyperthyroidism. As DNA, the CDR3 is TGTGCCAGCTCACCGTATTCGGGGGTCAATCAGCCCCAGCATTTT. Translation: CASSPYSGVNQPQHF.